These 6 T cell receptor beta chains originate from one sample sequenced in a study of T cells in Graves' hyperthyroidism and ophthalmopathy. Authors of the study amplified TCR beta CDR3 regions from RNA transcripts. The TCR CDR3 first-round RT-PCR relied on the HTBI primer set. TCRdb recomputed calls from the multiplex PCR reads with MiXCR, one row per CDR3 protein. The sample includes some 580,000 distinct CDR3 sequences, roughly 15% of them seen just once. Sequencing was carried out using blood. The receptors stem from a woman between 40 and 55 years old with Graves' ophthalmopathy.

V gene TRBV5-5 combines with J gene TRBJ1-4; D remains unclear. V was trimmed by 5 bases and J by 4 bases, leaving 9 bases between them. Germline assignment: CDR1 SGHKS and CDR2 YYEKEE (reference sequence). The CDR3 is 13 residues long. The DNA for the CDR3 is TGTGCCAGCAGGGAGAGGATTAATGAAAAACTGTTTTTT. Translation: CASRERINEKLFF.

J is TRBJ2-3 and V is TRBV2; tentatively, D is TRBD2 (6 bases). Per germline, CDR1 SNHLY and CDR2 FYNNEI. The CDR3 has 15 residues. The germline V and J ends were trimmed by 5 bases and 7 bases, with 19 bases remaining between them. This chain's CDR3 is CASSLRTTPGHTQYF. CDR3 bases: TGTGCCAGCAGTCTACGGACTACCCCTGGGCATACGCAGTATTTT.

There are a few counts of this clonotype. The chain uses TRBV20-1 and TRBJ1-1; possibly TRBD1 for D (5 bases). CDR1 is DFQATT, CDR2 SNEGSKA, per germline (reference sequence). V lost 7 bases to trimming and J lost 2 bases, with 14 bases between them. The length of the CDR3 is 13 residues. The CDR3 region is CSVAGGFNTEAFF. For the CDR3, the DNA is TGCAGTGTTGCCGGGGGGTTTAACACTGAAGCTTTCTTT.

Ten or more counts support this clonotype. The CDR3, as DNA: TGCAGTGCTAGAGAAGCCTTAGGTCAGACCGAGCAGTACTTC. Protein: CSAREALGQTEQYF. V usage is TRBV20-1 and J usage is TRBJ2-7; D remains unclear. The CDR3 runs 14 residues. Germline V lookup: CDR1 DFQATT, CDR2 SNEGSKA (reference sequence). V was cut by 0 bases and J by 6 bases, with 15 bases left in between.

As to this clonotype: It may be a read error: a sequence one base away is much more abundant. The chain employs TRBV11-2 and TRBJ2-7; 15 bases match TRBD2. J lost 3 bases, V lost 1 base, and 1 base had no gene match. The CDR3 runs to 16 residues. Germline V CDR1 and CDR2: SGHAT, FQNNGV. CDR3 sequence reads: CASSLGTSGRDYEQYF. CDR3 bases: TGTGCCAGCAGCTTAGGGACTAGCGGGAGGGACTACGAGCAGTACTTC.

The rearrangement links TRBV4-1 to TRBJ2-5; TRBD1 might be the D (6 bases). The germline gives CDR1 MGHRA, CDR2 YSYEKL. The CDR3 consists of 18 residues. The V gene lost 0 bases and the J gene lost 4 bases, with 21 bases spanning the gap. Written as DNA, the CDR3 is TGCGCCAGCAGCCAAGAAGGGGGTCGCGTCGGCAAGGGAGAGACCCAGTACTTC. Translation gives CASSQEGGRVGKGETQYF.